What follows are 23 T cell receptor beta chains derived from one specimen sequenced in a study of blood T cell repertoires in COVID-19. This table comes from immunoSEQ multiplex PCR, and its TCRdb copy is limited to in-frame clones, with some not included. Among approximately 190,000 clones listed, roughly 82% were seen once. The sequenced sample consisted of peripheral blood. These receptor sequences come from a woman aged 55-69 years with COVID-19, enrolled during active disease.

This chain links TRBV5-1 with TRBJ1-2, with 7 bases matching TRBD1. V was pared by 6 bases and J by 4 bases, with 9 bases of the junction left unmatched. The CDR3 consists of 14 residues. The germline gives CDR1 SGHRS, CDR2 YFSETQ. The CDR3 coding sequence is TGCGCCAGCACCATTGGCGGGACAGCCTATGGCTACACCTTC. Encoded protein: CASTIGGTAYGYTF.

This rearrangement joins TRBV24-1 to TRBJ2-1, with 8 bases fitting TRBD2. The CDR3 sequence is 14 residues long. Germline CDR1 is KGHDR and CDR2 is SFDVKD. The V segment lost 4 bases and the J segment 10 bases; nucleotides outside the gene matches: 8. DNA for the CDR3: TGTGCCACCAGTGAATCGGGGGGGTCGGACGAGCAGTTCTTC. Its protein product is CATSESGGSDEQFF.

V and J are TRBV6-6 and TRBJ2-2, with 10 nucleotides matching TRBD1. The germline V gene encodes CDR1 MNHNY and CDR2 SVGAGI (reference sequence). The V gene end was trimmed by 8 bases and the J gene end by 4 bases; junction bases not matched to a gene: 4. CDR3 length: 14 residues. The CDR3 protein is CASSRTGGTGELFF. CDR3 nucleotide sequence: TGTGCCAGCTCCCGGACAGGGGGCACCGGGGAGCTGTTTTTT.

The V gene is TRBV7-9, the J gene TRBJ2-5; 9 bases agree with TRBD1. The V gene's germline CDR1 is SEHNR and CDR2 FQNEAQ (reference sequence). The CDR3 covers 15 residues. V lost 5 bases to trimming and J lost 3 bases; unmatched junction nucleotides: 7. CDR3 nucleotides: TGTGCCAGCAGCAGGAGGTGGGACAGGGAAGAGACCCAGTACTTC. Amino acids: CASSRRWDREETQYF.

This clone was counted once. The J gene is TRBJ2-6, the V gene TRBV19; D might be TRBD1 (6 bases). The CDR3 runs to 15 residues. From germline, CDR1 is LNHDA and CDR2 SQIVND (reference sequence). V was cut by 7 bases and J by 2 bases, with 12 bases left in between. The CDR3 coding sequence is TGTGCCAGTATGAAAGGGGGAGCTGGGGCCAACGTCCTGACTTTC. Translation: CASMKGGAGANVLTF.

This clone has just one count. The chain is built from TRBV6-5 and TRBJ1-2, with 8 bases lining up with TRBD1. CDR3 length equals 12 residues. Germline V gives CDR1 MNHEY, CDR2 SVGAGI. V dropped 6 bases and J dropped 8; count of bases not matched to a gene: 5. The CDR3 DNA reads TGTGCCAGCAGCCAGGGGGCACGGGGCTACACCTTC. Residues: CASSQGARGYTF.

J is TRBJ2-7 and V is TRBV29-1; D is undetermined. CDR3 length equals 14 residues. From germline, CDR1 is SQVTM and CDR2 ANQGSEA. Trimming pared 0 bases from V and 3 bases from J, leaving 12 bases between. The CDR3 protein is CSVEDPEAYYEQYF. The DNA for the CDR3 is TGCAGCGTTGAAGATCCCGAGGCCTACTACGAGCAGTACTTC.

The CDR3 is CASSPTENYGYTF. CDR3 DNA: TGTGCCAGCTCACCCACAGAAAACTATGGCTACACCTTC. The chain couples TRBV18 to TRBJ1-2; no firm D call. Germline V gene data show CDR1 as KGHSH and CDR2 as LQKENI. Trimming took off 3 bases at V and 2 bases at J, with 7 bases between the two ends. The CDR3 runs to 13 residues.

The chain employs TRBV25-1 and TRBJ2-7; D might be TRBD1 (5 bases). CDR1 and CDR2 (germline): MGHDK, SYGVNS. This CDR3 spans 15 amino acids. The V and J ends lost 5 bases and 1 base respectively, with 15 bases between them. Here the CDR3 reads CASSSTGGASYEQYF. CDR3 nucleotide sequence: TGTGCCAGCAGTTCAACAGGTGGGGCTTCCTACGAGCAGTACTTC.

This sequence joins TRBV29-1 and TRBJ2-7, with 9 positions matching TRBD2. This CDR3 comprises 13 residues. CDR1 and CDR2 (germline): SQVTM, ANQGSEA. After removal of 7 bases from V and 1 base from J, the junction contained 5 bases not matched to a gene. In DNA, the CDR3 is TGCAGCGCCTTAGCGGGAGTTTCCTACGAGCAGTACTTC. Its translation is CSALAGVSYEQYF.

This clone was detected only a few times. This sequence joins TRBV3-1 (or the pseudogene TRBV3-2) and TRBJ2-1; D call uncertain. V shed 0 bases and J shed 0 bases, with 12 bases lying between them. Per the germline V gene, CDR1 is LGHDT and CDR2 is YNNKEL (reference sequence). CDR3 length: 17 residues. CDR3 in DNA: TGTGCCAGCAGCCAAGATGAGGAAGGTATCTCCTACAATGAGCAGTTCTTC. Translated, it gives CASSQDEEGISYNEQFF.

The chain recombines TRBV5-1 with TRBJ1-2; tentatively, D is TRBD1 (6 bases). This CDR3 is 16 amino acids long. V shed 4 bases and J shed 8 bases, with 24 bases lying between them. CDR1 and CDR2 from the germline V gene are SGHRS and YFSETQ. DNA of the CDR3: TGCGCCAGCAGCCCGGGACAAGGGCCCGGCATACGAGGCTACACCTTC. Translating gives CASSPGQGPGIRGYTF.

CDR3 in DNA: TGTGCCTGGAGTGTCCGAGGAGGACAGGGAAACACCATATATTTT. This codes for CAWSVRGGQGNTIYF. This sequence joins TRBV30 and TRBJ1-3; perhaps TRBD1 as D (6 bases). Trimming took off 0 bases at V and 4 bases at J, with 13 bases between the two ends. Germline V gene data show CDR1 as GTSNPN and CDR2 as SVGIG (reference sequence). The CDR3 loop spans 15 amino acids.

The chain joins TRBV5-4 to TRBJ1-2, with TRBD1 identical over 7 bases. The CDR3 has 15 amino acids. J lost 0 bases, V lost 1 base, and 3 bases had no gene match. Germline V gene sequence: CDR1 SGHNT, CDR2 YYREEE (reference sequence). The CDR3 is CASSLQGGPNYGYTF. The DNA for the CDR3 is TGTGCCAGCAGCTTGCAGGGGGGACCTAACTATGGCTACACCTTC.

The chain joins TRBV19 to TRBJ2-1; D unresolved. Germline V CDR1 and CDR2: LNHDA, SQIVND (reference sequence). The CDR3 length is 15 residues. V lost 7 bases, J lost 6 bases, and 19 bases lay in between. In nucleotides, the CDR3 is TGTGCCAGTACCCTAGACGTAGTCCCAAGCAATGAGCAGTTCTTC. Translation: CASTLDVVPSNEQFF.

This chain links TRBV5-1 with TRBJ2-3; TRBD1 might be the D (6 bases). Trimming pared 4 bases from V and 4 bases from J, leaving 10 bases between. This CDR3 contains 13 residues. CDR1 is SGHRS, CDR2 YFSETQ, per germline. The CDR3 is CASSVDSSDTQYF. In DNA form, the CDR3 reads TGCGCCAGCAGCGTGGACAGTTCAGATACGCAGTATTTT.

The chain combines TRBV24-1 with TRBJ1-1; D gene unclear. The CDR3 sequence is 12 residues long. Between the trimmed V and J ends, which lost 1 base and 11 bases, there was a span of 10 bases. Germline CDR1 reads KGHDR; CDR2 reads SFDVKD. The CDR3 sequence is CATSDFGLGAFF. CDR3 coding DNA: TGTGCCACCAGTGATTTCGGGTTGGGTGCTTTCTTT.

This chain connects TRBV28 to TRBJ1-1, with 10 positions matching TRBD1. The J segment lost 5 bases and the V segment lost 5 bases, leaving 8 bases of the junction unmatched. Per the germline V gene, CDR1 is MDHEN and CDR2 is SYDVKM. The CDR3 runs 15 residues. CDR3 amino acids: CASSPRQGARTEAFF. The CDR3 bases are TGTGCCAGCAGTCCTCGACAGGGGGCTCGAACTGAAGCTTTCTTT.

The sample holds one count of this clone. The J gene is TRBJ2-3, the V gene TRBV29-1; 9 bases are shared with TRBD2. The V gene's germline CDR1 is SQVTM and CDR2 ANQGSEA. V gave up 5 bases and J gave up 4 bases; unmatched junction bases: 10. The CDR3 runs to 15 residues. CDR3 nucleotide sequence: TGCAGCGTTTTTGTGGCGGGGGGGCAGGCAGATACGCAGTATTTT. Protein sequence: CSVFVAGGQADTQYF.

The chain recombines TRBV28 with TRBJ1-6, with TRBD1 as a possible D gene (5 bases). V was trimmed by 7 bases and J by 8 bases, leaving 24 bases between them. CDR3 length: 17 residues. Germline loops: CDR1 MDHEN, CDR2 SYDVKM. The CDR3 coding sequence is TGTGCCAGCACCCCCGGGGGAATGTCTACTTCCGATTCACCCCTCCACTTT. This codes for CASTPGGMSTSDSPLHF.

J is TRBJ2-1 and V is TRBV7-2; 11 nucleotides match TRBD1. This CDR3 is 15 amino acids long. Losses at the gene ends were 7 bases for V and 6 bases for J; bases not matched to a gene: 8. In germline, CDR1 is SGHTA, CDR2 FQGNSA. CDR3 amino acids: CASTYVGTGGNEQFF. CDR3 nucleotide sequence: TGTGCCAGCACCTACGTCGGGACAGGGGGCAATGAGCAGTTCTTC.

The chain combines TRBV7-3 with TRBJ2-3, with TRBD2 matching 8 bases. Germline V CDR1 and CDR2: SGHTA, FQGTGA. CDR3 length equals 14 residues. Unmatched junction bases numbered 2, after V lost 4 bases and J lost 2 bases. The CDR3: CASSSGRATDTQYF. In DNA form, the CDR3 reads TGTGCCAGCAGCTCCGGGAGGGCCACAGATACGCAGTATTTT.

This clone was observed once. The gene calls are TRBV18 and TRBJ1-4; 7 bases are shared with TRBD1. Germline lookup yields CDR1 KGHSH and CDR2 LQKENI. The CDR3 covers 14 residues. The V segment lost 3 bases and the J segment 8 bases; nucleotides outside the gene matches: 6. The CDR3 is CASSPPTGREKLFF. CDR3 sequence (DNA): TGTGCCAGCTCACCTCCGACAGGGCGCGAAAAACTGTTTTTT.